Included here is one T cell receptor beta chain sequence, with context. What it binds is unknown. PCR was performed using 60 Vbeta and 13 Jbeta primers. Some clones are missing from TCRdb's copy, which holds only in-frame ones; the method was immunoSEQ multiplex PCR. The data hold 210,000 or so clones, with 70% to 90% observed a single time. This sample is part of a study of cytomegalovirus exposure and HLA in healthy donors. Study-wide results and limits: Later analysis identified a missense DCLRE1C variant that was linked to TCR beta V- and J-gene trimming. Productive status was seen about 87% or about 30% of the time for most TCR beta V segments in an earlier analysis.

This CDR3 comprises 16 residues. The germline V gene has CDR1 MNHEY and CDR2 SVGAGI. Trimming cost V 0 bases and J 5 bases, with 16 bases left between them. Sequencing input: PBMCs. The sequence came from a girl aged 2 to 9 in good health and CMV-seronegative. The chain has TRBV6-5 and TRBJ1-1, with D possibly matching TRBD1 (6 bases). CDR3 residues: CASSYSQAGGWTEAFF. The CDR3 DNA is TGTGCCAGCAGTTACTCACAGGCGGGGGGCTGGACTGAAGCTTTCTTT.